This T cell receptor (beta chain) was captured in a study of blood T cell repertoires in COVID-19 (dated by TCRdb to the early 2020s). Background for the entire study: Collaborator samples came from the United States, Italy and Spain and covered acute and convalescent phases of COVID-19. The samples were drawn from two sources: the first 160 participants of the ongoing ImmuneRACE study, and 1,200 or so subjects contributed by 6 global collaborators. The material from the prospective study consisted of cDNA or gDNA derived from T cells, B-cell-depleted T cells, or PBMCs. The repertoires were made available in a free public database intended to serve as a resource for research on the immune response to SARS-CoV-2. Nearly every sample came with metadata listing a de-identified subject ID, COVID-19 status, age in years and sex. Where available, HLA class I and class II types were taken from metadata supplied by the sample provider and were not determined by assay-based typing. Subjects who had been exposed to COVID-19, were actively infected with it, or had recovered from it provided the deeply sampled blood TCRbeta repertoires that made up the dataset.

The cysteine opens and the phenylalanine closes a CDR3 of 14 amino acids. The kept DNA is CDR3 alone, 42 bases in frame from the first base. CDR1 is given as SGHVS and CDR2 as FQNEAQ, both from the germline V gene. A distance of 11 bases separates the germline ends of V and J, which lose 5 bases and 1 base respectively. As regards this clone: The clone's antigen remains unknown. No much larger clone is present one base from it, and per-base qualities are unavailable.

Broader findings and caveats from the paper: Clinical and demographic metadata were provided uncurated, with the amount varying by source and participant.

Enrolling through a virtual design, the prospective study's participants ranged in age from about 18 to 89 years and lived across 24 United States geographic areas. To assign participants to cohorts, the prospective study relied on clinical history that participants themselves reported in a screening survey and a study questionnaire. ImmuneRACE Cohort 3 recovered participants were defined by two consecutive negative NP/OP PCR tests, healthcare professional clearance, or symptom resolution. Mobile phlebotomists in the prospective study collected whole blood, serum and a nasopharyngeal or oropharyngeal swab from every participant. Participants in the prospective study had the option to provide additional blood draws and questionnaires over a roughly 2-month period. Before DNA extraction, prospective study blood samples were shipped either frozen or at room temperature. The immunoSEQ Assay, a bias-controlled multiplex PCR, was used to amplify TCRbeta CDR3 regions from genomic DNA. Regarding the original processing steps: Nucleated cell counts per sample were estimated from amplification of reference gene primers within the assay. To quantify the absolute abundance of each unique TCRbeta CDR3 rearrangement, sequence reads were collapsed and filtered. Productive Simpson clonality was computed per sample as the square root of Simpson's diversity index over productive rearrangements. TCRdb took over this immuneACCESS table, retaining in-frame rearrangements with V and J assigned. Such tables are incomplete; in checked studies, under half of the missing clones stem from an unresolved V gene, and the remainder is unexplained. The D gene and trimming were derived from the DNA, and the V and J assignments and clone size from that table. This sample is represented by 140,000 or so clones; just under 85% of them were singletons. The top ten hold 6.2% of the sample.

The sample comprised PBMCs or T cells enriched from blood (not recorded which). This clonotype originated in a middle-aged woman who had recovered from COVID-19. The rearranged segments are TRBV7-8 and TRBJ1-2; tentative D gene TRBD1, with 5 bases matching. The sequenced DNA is TGTGCCAGCAGCCTTACCAGGGTTAACTATGGCTACACCTTC. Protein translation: CASSLTRVNYGYTF.